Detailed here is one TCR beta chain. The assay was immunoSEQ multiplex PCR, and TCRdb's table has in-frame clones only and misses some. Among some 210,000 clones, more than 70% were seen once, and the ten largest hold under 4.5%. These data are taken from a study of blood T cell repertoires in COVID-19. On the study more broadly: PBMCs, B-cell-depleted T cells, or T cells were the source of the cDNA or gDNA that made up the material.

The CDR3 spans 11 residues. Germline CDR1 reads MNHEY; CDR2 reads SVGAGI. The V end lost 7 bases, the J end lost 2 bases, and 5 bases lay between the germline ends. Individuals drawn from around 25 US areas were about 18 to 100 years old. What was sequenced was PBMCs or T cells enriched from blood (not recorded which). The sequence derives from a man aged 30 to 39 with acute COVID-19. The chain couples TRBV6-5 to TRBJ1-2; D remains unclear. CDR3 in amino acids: CASMRNYGYTF. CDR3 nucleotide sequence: TGTGCCAGCATGCGGAACTATGGCTACACCTTC.